Listed below are T cell receptor beta chains from one sample, sequenced in a study of T cell changes during pregnancy in multiple sclerosis. Libraries were prepared by immunoSEQ multiplex PCR; TCRdb keeps only in-frame clonotypes and omits some of them. The sample lists 25,000 or so clones; less than 90% were seen once. Sequences were derived from CD4+ T cells from peripheral blood mononuclear cells, sampled in the first trimester of pregnancy. These receptor sequences come from a female donor in good health, enrolled as a control in a pregnancy study. Each CDR3 is given without its conserved first and last residue.

V	J	CDR3
TRBV27	TRBJ1-1	ASSSPGQGRTEAF
TRBV7-9	TRBJ1-2	ASRPDSDGYT
TRBV2	TRBJ2-4	ASREGSAKNIQY
TRBV7-2	TRBJ2-2	ASSPATAGLAPGELF
TRBV6-5	TRBJ1-1	ASSYSTGQGNTEAF
TRBV11-1	TRBJ2-6	ASSLVGTATGANVLT
TRBV15	TRBJ2-3	ATSRLAPGLAGGADTQY
TRBV7-9	TRBJ1-3	ASSPQGAARSGNTIY
TRBV10-3	TRBJ1-1	AINTRLNTEAF
TRBV7-2	TRBJ2-3	ASSFRPGRTDTQY
TRBV6-5	TRBJ1-2	ASSRDRTYGYT
TRBV10-3	TRBJ1-5	AISEPDRGNQPQH
TRBV29-1	TRBJ1-4	SVGGMTNEKLF
TRBV7-3	TRBJ2-5	ASSPGGAVETQY
TRBV19	TRBJ2-7	ASSTMGQGLHEQY
TRBV7-7	TRBJ1-2	ASSPAAGPNYGYT
TRBV6-1	TRBJ1-2	ASSAGTGGNYYGYT
TRBV11-2	TRBJ2-3	ASSSGLAGGYSTDTQY
TRBV7-2	TRBJ1-2	ASSYPPGGGGYT
TRBV7-2	TRBJ2-7	ASSSTSGEYEQY
TRBV5-4	TRBJ2-1	ASTMGGAAYNEQF
TRBV2	TRBJ2-5	ASKKRGIRSETQY
TRBV9	TRBJ2-2	ASEKRGGELF
TRBV13	TRBJ1-5	ASSLGTGQPQH
TRBV6-6	TRBJ1-1	ASSPQGTEAF
TRBV6-5	TRBJ1-6	ASSYGSPNNSPLH
TRBV7-2	TRBJ1-2	ASSSTGGKGGYT
TRBV30	TRBJ1-4	AWSAVSTSEKLF
TRBV2	TRBJ2-1	ASSESSGSRGGEQF
TRBV4-1	TRBJ2-7	ASSSPGQGAYEQY
TRBV7-2	TRBJ1-2	ASSLALDKAGYT